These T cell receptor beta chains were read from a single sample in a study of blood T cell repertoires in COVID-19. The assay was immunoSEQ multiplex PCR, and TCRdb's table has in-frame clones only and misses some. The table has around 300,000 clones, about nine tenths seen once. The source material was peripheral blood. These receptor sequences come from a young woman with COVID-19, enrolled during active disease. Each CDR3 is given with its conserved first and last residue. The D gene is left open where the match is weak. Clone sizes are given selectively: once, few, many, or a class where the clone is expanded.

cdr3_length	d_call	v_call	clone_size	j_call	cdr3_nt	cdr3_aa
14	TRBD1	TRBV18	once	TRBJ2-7	TGTGCCAGCTCTCTCCCCGACAGGGTGGCCGAGCAGTACTTC	CASSLPDRVAEQYF
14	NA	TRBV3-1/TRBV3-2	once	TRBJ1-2	TGTGCCAGCAGCCACTCCACCGGGACTGCTGGCTACACCTTC	CASSHSTGTAGYTF
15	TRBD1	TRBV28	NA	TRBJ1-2	TGTGCCAGCACTTCCGGACAGGAGGGGTTCTATGGCTACACCTTC	CASTSGQEGFYGYTF
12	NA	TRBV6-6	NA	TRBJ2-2	TGTGCCAGCAGTTCTGACAGAGGGGAGCTGTTTTTT	CASSSDRGELFF
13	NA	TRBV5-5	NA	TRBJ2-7	TGTGCCAGCAGGAGGAGAGACTCCTACGAGCAGTACTTC	CASRRRDSYEQYF
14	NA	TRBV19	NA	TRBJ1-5	TGTGCCAGTAGAGTTGTGGGAGGGGATCAGCCCCAGCATTTT	CASRVVGGDQPQHF
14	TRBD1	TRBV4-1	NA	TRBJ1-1	TGCGCCAGCAGCCAAGAGACAGGGAGAATTGAAGCTTTCTTT	CASSQETGRIEAFF
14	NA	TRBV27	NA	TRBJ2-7	TGTGCCAGCAGTTTATCGCGCCAGGGTTACGAGCAGTACTTC	CASSLSRQGYEQYF
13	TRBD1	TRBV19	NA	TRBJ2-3	TGTGCCAGTAGTCCGCGGGACAGGGGAAGGCAGTATTTT	CASSPRDRGRQYF
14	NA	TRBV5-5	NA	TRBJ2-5	TGTGCCAGCAGCTTTGGGGCCGTAATCGAGACCCAGTACTTC	CASSFGAVIETQYF
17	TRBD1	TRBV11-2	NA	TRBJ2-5	TGTGCCAGCAGCCACAGGGGGGACAGGGCGGGCGGAGAGACCCAGTACTTC	CASSHRGDRAGGETQYF
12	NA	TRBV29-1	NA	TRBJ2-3	TGCAGCGTTGAGCGGAGCACAGATACGCAGTATTTT	CSVERSTDTQYF
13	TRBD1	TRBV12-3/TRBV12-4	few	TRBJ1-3	TGTGCCACTGACAGGGGCCCTGGAAACACCATATATTTT	CATDRGPGNTIYF